Listed below are T cell receptor beta chains from one sample, sequenced in a study of shared clonotypes between healthy human individuals. Profiling relied on immunoSEQ multiplex PCR, and the TCRdb table lists in-frame clones only, not all of them. The table shows roughly 2.2 million clones, with just over 90% occurring only once. Sequenced material: naive CD4+ T cells from PBMCs. Receptors were obtained from a man between 18 and 35 years old in good health. Some clones in this sample may be carry-over from other donors' samples. Each CDR3 is given with its conserved first and last residue. Fields, in order: clone size, J gene, D gene, V gene, CDR3 protein, CDR3 DNA. The D gene is left open where the match is weak. Size tells how often a clone was seen (once, few, many) or the class of an expanded clone, and some rows leave it out.

once,TRBJ2-1,.,TRBV27,CASSLYGAWSSYNEQFF,TGTGCCAGCAGTTTATACGGGGCCTGGAGCTCCTACAATGAGCAGTTCTTC
.,TRBJ2-7,.,TRBV6-1,CASSQTRFSYEQYF,TGTGCCAGCAGTCAAACGCGGTTCTCCTACGAGCAGTACTTC
.,TRBJ2-1,TRBD2,TRBV7-9,CASSSLAGYNEQFF,TGTGCCAGCAGCAGTCTAGCGGGCTACAATGAGCAGTTCTTC
.,TRBJ2-7,TRBD1,TRBV15,CATSRVDGTGVYEQYF,TGTGCCACCAGCAGAGTCGACGGGACAGGGGTGTACGAGCAGTACTTC
.,TRBJ2-3,.,TRBV28,CASSISTDTQYF,TGTGCCAGCAGTATAAGCACAGATACGCAGTATTTT
.,TRBJ2-7,TRBD2,TRBV28,CASSLGGGTYEQYF,TGTGCCAGCAGTCTTGGGGGGGGTACCTACGAGCAGTACTTC
once,TRBJ1-2,TRBD1,TRBV18,CASSRQQGAFEYGYTF,TGTGCCAGCTCACGACAACAGGGGGCTTTTGAGTATGGCTACACCTTC
few,TRBJ1-5,.,TRBV19,CASSIQGLYQPQHF,TGTGCCAGTAGTATACAGGGGTTGTATCAGCCCCAGCATTTT
.,TRBJ1-1,.,TRBV28,CASTLGGLMNTEAFF,TGTGCCAGCACCCTCGGAGGACTAATGAACACTGAAGCTTTCTTT
.,TRBJ2-7,TRBD2,TRBV28,CASTINGLAGGNSYEQYF,TGTGCCAGTACAATAAATGGCCTAGCGGGAGGCAACTCCTACGAGCAGTACTTC